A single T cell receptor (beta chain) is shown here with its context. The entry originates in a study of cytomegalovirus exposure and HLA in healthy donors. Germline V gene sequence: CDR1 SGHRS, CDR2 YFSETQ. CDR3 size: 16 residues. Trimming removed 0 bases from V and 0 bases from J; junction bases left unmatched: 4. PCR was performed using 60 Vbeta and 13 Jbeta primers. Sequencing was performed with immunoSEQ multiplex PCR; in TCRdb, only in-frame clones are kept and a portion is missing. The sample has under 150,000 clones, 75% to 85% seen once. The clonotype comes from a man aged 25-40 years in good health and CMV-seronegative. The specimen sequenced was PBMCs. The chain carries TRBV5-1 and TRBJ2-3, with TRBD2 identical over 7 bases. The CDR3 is CASSLGILASTDTQYF. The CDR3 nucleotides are TGCGCCAGCAGCTTGGGTATACTAGCGAGCACAGATACGCAGTATTTT.